Following are 30 T cell receptor beta chains from one sample sequenced in a study of blood T cell repertoires in COVID-19. Repertoires were generated with immunoSEQ multiplex PCR, while TCRdb's copy carries only in-frame clones and drops some. This sample has roughly 330,000 clones, with roughly 90% found just once. The sequenced material came from peripheral blood. The receptors were gathered from a man aged 25 to 40 with COVID-19, enrolled during active disease.

The chain links TRBV25-1 to TRBJ2-7; maybe TRBD2 (5 bases). CDR1 and CDR2 (germline): MGHDK, SYGVNS. The V gene lost 1 base and the J gene lost 5 bases, with 18 bases spanning the gap. There are 16 residues in the CDR3. The CDR3 DNA reads as TGTGCCAGCAGTGAATGGAGGCACGACGGGCGCGACGAGCAGTACTTC. It translates to CASSEWRHDGRDEQYF.

V is TRBV2 and J is TRBJ1-1; no firm D call. The CDR3 is 13 amino acids. Trimming cost V 6 bases and J 2 bases, with 10 bases left between them. Germline CDR1 SNHLY, CDR2 FYNNEI. The CDR3 DNA sequence: TGTGCCAGCAGGCTAGAGGAAAACACTGAAGCTTTCTTT. The encoded protein is CASRLEENTEAFF.

The V and J genes are TRBV27 and TRBJ1-6; the D gene is possibly TRBD1 (5 bases). V shed 3 bases and J shed 10 bases, with 13 bases lying between them. The CDR3 is made up of 14 amino acids. Germline CDR1 and CDR2: MNHEY and SMNVEV (reference sequence). Here the CDR3 reads CASSFGFGGSPLHF. The CDR3 nucleotides are TGTGCCAGCAGTTTCGGGTTCGGGGGATCACCCCTCCACTTT.

In regard to this clone: The same CDR3 is also encoded by other DNA sequences in this sample. This chain joins TRBV3-1 (or the pseudogene TRBV3-2) and TRBJ2-5; D is undetermined. Trimming removed 1 base from V and 2 bases from J, with 8 bases in between. Germline lookup yields CDR1 LGHDT and CDR2 YNNKEL (reference sequence). The CDR3 runs to 14 residues. Here the CDR3 reads CASSQVGSQETQYF. In DNA, the CDR3 is TGTGCCAGCAGCCAAGTTGGCAGTCAAGAGACCCAGTACTTC.

This chain connects TRBV7-2 to TRBJ2-7, with no clear D. Trimming left V 1 base short and J 5 bases short, with 12 bases between. The CDR3 covers 14 residues. The V gene's germline CDR1 is SGHTA and CDR2 FQGNSA. The CDR3 DNA is TGTGCCAGCAGCTTAGATCGGTTGACAAACGAGCAGTACTTC. This translates into CASSLDRLTNEQYF.

This clone is a singleton in its sample. The chain joins TRBV7-3 to TRBJ2-3; TRBD1 might be the D (6 bases). CDR3 length equals 16 residues. Trimming took off 5 bases at V and 1 base at J, with 16 bases between the two ends. The germline gives CDR1 SGHTA, CDR2 FQGTGA. Here the CDR3 reads CASSQVTGFGTDTQYF. The CDR3 bases are TGTGCCAGCAGCCAAGTGACAGGCTTCGGCACAGATACGCAGTATTTT.

V gene TRBV15 combines with J gene TRBJ2-3; TRBD2 agrees at 7 bases. There are 14 residues in the CDR3. J lost 4 bases, V lost 0 bases, and 1 base had no gene match. Germline CDR1 LNHNV, CDR2 YYDKDF (reference sequence). The CDR3 loop reads CATSRDGGADTQYF. DNA for the CDR3: TGTGCCACCAGCAGAGATGGGGGGGCAGATACGCAGTATTTT.

The CDR3 loop is CASSLDRELVNTEAFF. The CDR3 region has the DNA TGTGCCAGCAGCTTGGACAGGGAATTGGTGAACACTGAAGCTTTCTTT. The chain employs TRBV5-4 and TRBJ1-1; tentative D call: TRBD1 (6 bases). Trimming shortened V by 0 bases and J by 0 bases, and 12 bases separated the two germline ends. This CDR3 comprises 16 residues. Germline lookup yields CDR1 SGHNT and CDR2 YYREEE (reference sequence).

The J gene is TRBJ2-3, the V gene TRBV11-3; 10 positions agree with TRBD1. Germline-derived CDR1 and CDR2 are SGHNT and YENEEA. With 5 bases clipped from V and 1 base from J, the junction kept 9 bases outside the gene matches. This CDR3 has 17 residues. For the CDR3, the DNA is TGTGCCAGCAGCCCGAGACAGGGGGCTATAGGCACAGATACGCAGTATTTT. Its protein product is CASSPRQGAIGTDTQYF.

V usage is TRBV19 and J usage is TRBJ2-1; maybe TRBD2 (6 bases). CDR3 length equals 15 residues. Germline assignment: CDR1 LNHDA and CDR2 SQIVND (reference sequence). Between the trimmed V and J ends, which lost 3 bases and 11 bases, there was a span of 20 bases. CDR3 sequence: CASSMGDLPFNKQFF. Written as DNA, the CDR3 is TGTGCCAGTAGTATGGGGGACTTACCTTTTAATAAGCAGTTCTTC.

The chain is built from TRBV7-3 and TRBJ2-3; 9 bases agree with TRBD2. CDR3 size: 16 residues. The V gene's germline CDR1 is SGHTA and CDR2 FQGTGA. V shed 4 bases, J shed 0 bases, and the junction held 5 bases outside the gene matches. CDR3 sequence reads: CASSSPGLASTDTQYF. The CDR3 nucleotides read TGTGCCAGCAGCTCGCCGGGACTAGCTAGCACAGATACGCAGTATTTT.

The rearrangement joins TRBV3-1 (or the pseudogene TRBV3-2) to TRBJ1-2, with a weak D call TRBD1 (5 bases). The CDR3 is 16 amino acids. V lost 1 base to trimming and J lost 1 base, with 13 bases between them. Germline CDR1 LGHDT, CDR2 YNNKEL (reference sequence). CDR3 protein: CASSQGAGPYNYGYTF. In DNA form, the CDR3 reads TGTGCCAGCAGCCAAGGAGCGGGGCCATATAACTATGGCTACACCTTC.

The count of this clone is one. The J gene is TRBJ1-1, the V gene TRBV5-1, with D possibly being TRBD1 (6 bases). This CDR3 is built from 15 residues. Germline V lookup: CDR1 SGHRS, CDR2 YFSETQ. V was trimmed by 4 bases and J by 0 bases, leaving 13 bases between them. The CDR3 reads CASSHATGMNTEAFF. The CDR3 bases are TGCGCCAGCAGCCATGCGACAGGTATGAACACTGAAGCTTTCTTT.

This clone showed up just once. CDR3 residues: CATDSGTGNNEQFF. CDR3 nucleotides: TGTGCCACCGATTCCGGGACAGGAAACAATGAGCAGTTCTTC. The gene calls are TRBV24-1 and TRBJ2-1, with TRBD1 matching 8 bases. The CDR3 has 14 amino acids. Trimming at V came to 9 bases and at J to 5 bases, leaving 8 bases not matched to a gene. The V gene's germline CDR1 is KGHDR and CDR2 SFDVKD.

This clone was observed a single time. Here the CDR3 reads CASSPRRPGQGAAGELFF. CDR3 DNA sequence: TGTGCCAGCAGCCCCCGACGCCCGGGACAGGGGGCGGCCGGGGAGCTGTTTTTT. The rearrangement uses TRBV9 and TRBJ2-2; TRBD1 agrees at 12 bases. Per the germline V gene, CDR1 is SGDLS and CDR2 is YYNGEE. CDR3 length equals 18 residues. V gave up 4 bases and J gave up 6 bases; unmatched junction bases: 13. Variable domain in full (rest from reference TRBV9 and TRBJ2-2): DSGVTQTPKHLITATGQRVTLRCSPRSGDLSVYWYQQSLDQGLQFLIQYYNGEERAKGNILERFSAQQFPDLHSELNLSSLELGDSALYFCASSPRRPGQGAAGELFFGEGSRLTVL.

The V gene is TRBV3-1 (or the pseudogene TRBV3-2), the J gene TRBJ1-6; D not resolved. The germline gives CDR1 LGHDT, CDR2 YNNKEL (reference sequence). V dropped 6 bases and J dropped 7 bases, with 13 bases sitting between them. CDR3 length: 14 residues. The CDR3 loop is CASSARLNNSPLHF. The CDR3 DNA is TGTGCCAGCAGTGCCCGACTGAACAATTCACCCCTCCACTTT.

The chain combines TRBV9 with TRBJ2-7; the match to TRBD2 covers 8 bases. Trimming cost V 3 bases and J 6 bases; bases outside gene matches: 17. The germline V gene has CDR1 SGDLS and CDR2 YYNGEE. The CDR3 runs 17 residues. This CDR3 is CASSAPGFGAGGGEQYF. DNA of the CDR3: TGTGCCAGCAGCGCCCCTGGGTTTGGGGCGGGGGGCGGCGAGCAGTACTTC.

The V gene is TRBV28, the J gene TRBJ2-7; tentatively, D is TRBD1 (6 bases). The germline CDR1 and CDR2 sequences are MDHEN and SYDVKM. The CDR3 totals 15 residues. V lost 4 bases, J lost 1 base, and 14 bases lay in between. The CDR3 bases are TGTGCCAGCAGTTCCCCAGGGGCGGGTTCCTACGAGCAGTACTTC. Encoded protein: CASSSPGAGSYEQYF.

The genes are TRBV5-4 and TRBJ2-6; D is ambiguous. Between the trimmed V and J ends, which lost 1 base and 2 bases, there was a span of 7 bases. The CDR3 is made up of 15 amino acids. From germline, CDR1 is SGHNT and CDR2 YYREEE (reference sequence). This CDR3 is CASSLLRTGANVLTF. DNA for the CDR3: TGTGCCAGCAGCTTGCTGAGGACTGGGGCCAACGTCCTGACTTTC.

The chain is built from TRBV9 and TRBJ2-7, with 9 bases identical to TRBD2. Germline lookup yields CDR1 SGDLS and CDR2 YYNGEE. The CDR3 loop spans 17 amino acids. After removal of 4 bases from V and 5 bases from J, the junction contained 16 bases not matched to a gene. In DNA form, the CDR3 reads TGTGCCAGCAGCTCCGGAATGAGTGGCGGGAGGGCCGACGAGCAGTACTTC. It yields the protein CASSSGMSGGRADEQYF.

V usage is TRBV18 and J usage is TRBJ2-6, with 12 bases matching TRBD2. The CDR3 has 19 amino acids. Germline CDR1 KGHSH, CDR2 LQKENI. The V gene end was trimmed by 1 base and the J gene end by 3 bases; junction bases not matched to a gene: 7. The DNA of the CDR3 is TGTGCCAGCTCACCACAGACTAGCGGGGGTATCGGTGGGGCCAACGTCCTGACTTTC. Translated, it gives CASSPQTSGGIGGANVLTF.

This clone has only a few counts. The chain joins TRBV6-5 to TRBJ2-1, with TRBD2 matching 14 bases. Trimming at V came to 9 bases and at J to 7 bases, leaving 8 bases not matched to a gene. The CDR3 length is 15 residues. Germline CDR1 and CDR2: MNHEY and SVGAGI. CDR3 DNA sequence: TGTGCCAGTCAAACCGGGACTAGCGGGGGAAATGAGCAGTTCTTC. Amino acid sequence: CASQTGTSGGNEQFF.

V usage is TRBV5-1 and J usage is TRBJ2-7, with 10 bases identical to TRBD2. Germline V gene lookup returns CDR1 SGHRS and CDR2 YFSETQ. V trimming: 0 bases; J trimming: 7 bases; junction bases outside the gene matches: 13. The CDR3 spans 17 residues. The CDR3 spells CASSLVPVSGRYEEQYF. The CDR3 coding sequence is TGCGCCAGCAGCTTGGTACCGGTTAGCGGGAGGTATGAGGAGCAGTACTTC.

The chain links TRBV19 to TRBJ1-2; possibly TRBD1 for D (5 bases). The CDR3 sequence is 12 residues long. In germline, CDR1 is LNHDA, CDR2 SQIVND (reference sequence). Trimming shortened V by 5 bases and J by 4 bases, and 8 bases separated the two germline ends. The CDR3 loop reads CASSPDSYGYTF. The CDR3 bases are TGTGCCAGTAGTCCCGACAGCTATGGCTACACCTTC.

The V gene is TRBV27, the J gene TRBJ1-6; D gene uncertain. Germline values: CDR1 MNHEY, CDR2 SMNVEV (reference sequence). The CDR3 covers 14 residues. With 4 bases removed from V and 7 bases from J, the gap between germline ends came to 11 bases. The CDR3 DNA sequence: TGTGCCAGCAGTTCCCCCCCGGGAAATTCACCCCTCCACTTT. It codes for CASSSPPGNSPLHF.

CDR3 loop: CSVEGYYGLAGVDEQFF. The CDR3, as DNA: TGCAGCGTTGAAGGATACTATGGACTAGCGGGAGTGGATGAGCAGTTCTTC. The chain couples TRBV29-1 to TRBJ2-1; 13 positions match TRBD2. CDR3 length equals 17 residues. Germline V gene sequence: CDR1 SQVTM, CDR2 ANQGSEA. With V trimmed by 1 base and J by 8 bases, 11 bases remained unmatched.

The CDR3 loop reads CATSRDRGNSLDTQYF. The CDR3 DNA sequence: TGTGCCACCAGCAGAGATCGAGGGAATAGTCTAGATACGCAGTATTTT. The chain employs TRBV15 and TRBJ2-3, with D possibly being TRBD2 (5 bases). V lost 0 bases and J 5 bases, leaving 15 bases between the germline ends. Germline V lookup: CDR1 LNHNV, CDR2 YYDKDF (reference sequence). This CDR3 has 16 amino acids.

This clone has only one observation. Other DNA sequences in the same sample also yield this CDR3. CDR3 in DNA: TGTGCCAGCAGCTTAGCGGGACTAGCGGGGGACCCTTACGAGCAGTACTTC. It is translated as CASSLAGLAGDPYEQYF. The chain combines TRBV7-2 with TRBJ2-7; the match to TRBD2 covers 14 bases. V gave up 0 bases and J gave up 4 bases; unmatched junction bases: 5. CDR1 SGHTA and CDR2 FQGNSA come from the germline V gene. The CDR3 length is 17 residues.

This chain connects TRBV6-1 to TRBJ1-2; TRBD1 matches at 7 bases. This CDR3 is 15 amino acids long. The germline CDR1 and CDR2 sequences are MNHNS and SASEGT. Germline trimming cut 1 base from V and 5 bases from J; bases unmatched to any gene: 7. This CDR3 reads CASSEGRGFFYGYTF. In nucleotides, the CDR3 is TGTGCCAGCAGTGAAGGCAGGGGGTTCTTTTATGGCTACACCTTC.

The gene calls are TRBV18 and TRBJ1-6; 7 nucleotides match TRBD1. This CDR3 comprises 15 residues. Germline CDR1 and CDR2: KGHSH and LQKENI. J was trimmed by 8 bases and V by 5 bases; bases with no gene match: 9. This CDR3 reads CASSTTGAWDSPLHF. The CDR3 coding sequence is TGTGCCAGCTCAACAACAGGGGCGTGGGATTCACCCCTCCACTTT.